This T cell receptor beta chain was documented in a study of T cells in Graves' hyperthyroidism and ophthalmopathy. Amplification of TCR beta CDR3 regions used RNA as the template. The TCR CDR3 first-round RT-PCR relied on the HTBI primer set. One entry per CDR3 protein, called by TCRdb with MiXCR from the multiplex PCR reads. The sample records some 690,000 distinct CDR3 sequences, approximately 15% being singletons. Per germline, CDR1 SGHDT and CDR2 YYEEEE. V shed 4 bases and J 4 bases; nucleotides not matched to a gene: 7. The CDR3 totals 14 residues. Only a few counts were recorded for this clonotype.

Sequences were obtained from blood. The chain uses TRBV5-6 and TRBJ2-5; 7 bases line up with TRBD1. This receptor was taken from a man over 45 with Graves' hyperthyroidism. CDR3 DNA sequence: TGTGCCAGCAGCGACAGGGTTTTAGGAGAGACCCAGTACTTC. It codes for CASSDRVLGETQYF.